This record looks at one T cell receptor (beta chain) sequence and its context. Its cognate antigen is unknown. These data originate in a study of blood T cells in healthy people across ages. General study results and limits: Both naive CD4+ cell counts and diversity were greater in long-lived donors than in aged donors.

Next came a second PCR, run for about 7 to 12 cycles, which used a sample-barcoded 5' primer along with a J-beta primer mix. A single record per CDR3 protein comes from TCRdb applying MiXCR to the 5' RACE reads. The table includes a few hundred thousand distinct CDR3 sequences, 50% to 60% detected once. Trimming took 5 bases from V and 5 from J; bases not matched to a gene: 5. Germline-derived CDR1 and CDR2 are DFQATT and SNEGSKA (reference sequence). The CDR3 extends over 12 amino acids. Sequencing was carried out using blood. The sequence was collected from a man in his 60s in good health. V and J are TRBV20-1 and TRBJ2-5; 7 bases fit TRBD1. The CDR3 loop is CSAPGQRETQYF. DNA of the CDR3: TGCAGTGCTCCGGGACAGAGGGAGACCCAGTACTTC.